Below, 27 T cell receptor beta chains from the same sample are listed, as sequenced in a study of blood T cells in healthy people across ages. PCR was performed a second time for about 6 to 12 cycles using a sample-barcoded 5' primer and a J-beta primer mix. MiXCR, applied by TCRdb to the 5' RACE reads, yields one record per CDR3 protein. This sample has fewer than 2,000,000 distinct CDR3 sequences, with approximately 32% found just once. The specimen sequenced was blood. The receptors were gathered from a woman aged 25-40 years in good health.

This clonotype appeared many times. This sequence joins TRBV6-6 and TRBJ2-7, with D uncertain. The CDR3 runs to 13 residues. The V gene lost 4 bases and the J gene lost 0 bases, with 7 bases spanning the gap. Germline lookup yields CDR1 MNHNY and CDR2 SVGAGI (reference sequence). The chain's CDR3 is CASSSTASYEQYF. The CDR3 DNA reads as TGTGCCAGCAGTTCTACAGCCTCCTACGAGCAGTACTTC.

The chain joins TRBV20-1 to TRBJ2-5, with 9 bases lining up with TRBD1. Looked up from germline, CDR1 is DFQATT and CDR2 is SNEGSKA (reference sequence). With V trimmed by 0 bases and J by 11 bases, 13 bases remained unmatched. The CDR3 is 15 amino acids. The CDR3 sequence is CSARDSGTGRPEQYF. Here the CDR3 DNA reads TGCAGTGCTAGAGATTCGGGGACAGGGCGCCCTGAGCAGTACTTC.

This clonotype showed up just once. This chain connects TRBV9 to TRBJ2-1, with 8 bases matching TRBD2. The CDR3 sequence is 18 residues long. The germline V gene encodes CDR1 SGDLS and CDR2 YYNGEE. J lost 0 bases, V lost 0 bases, and 8 bases had no gene match. CDR3 sequence: CASSVAGRGDPSYNEQFF. For the CDR3, the DNA is TGTGCCAGCAGCGTAGCGGGGCGGGGGGACCCCTCCTACAATGAGCAGTTCTTC.

This clonotype was observed a handful of times. The V gene is TRBV10-3, the J gene TRBJ2-5, with TRBD2 as a possible D gene (6 bases). CDR3 length: 13 amino acids. V was clipped by 2 bases and J by 4 bases, with 8 bases between them. CDR1 and CDR2 (germline): ENHRY, SYGVKD. This CDR3 is CAISEARGETQYF. DNA of the CDR3: TGTGCCATCAGTGAGGCGCGGGGAGAGACCCAGTACTTC.

The chain couples TRBV3-1 to TRBJ2-1; D is perhaps TRBD2 (5 bases). The germline V gene has CDR1 LGHDT and CDR2 YNNKEL (reference sequence). The V gene lost 3 bases and the J gene lost 1 base, with 10 bases spanning the gap. CDR3 length equals 15 residues. The CDR3 sequence: CASSHSPGSYNEQFF. CDR3 coding DNA: TGTGCCAGCAGCCATAGTCCGGGGTCCTACAATGAGCAGTTCTTC.

The sample holds a few counts of this clonotype. The chain has TRBV6-1 and TRBJ2-1; no clear D. This CDR3 comprises 13 residues. V lost 5 bases and J 6 bases, leaving 11 bases between the germline ends. CDR1 and CDR2 from the germline V gene are MNHNS and SASEGT. CDR3 nucleotides: TGTGCCAGCAGTATCCCTTCCATCAATGAGCAGTTCTTC. Amino acid sequence: CASSIPSINEQFF.

This chain uses TRBV28 with TRBJ1-1, with D possibly being TRBD1 (6 bases). CDR1 and CDR2 (germline): MDHEN, SYDVKM. The V end lost 11 bases, the J end lost 10 bases, and 14 bases lay between the germline ends. CDR3 length: 10 residues. This chain's CDR3 is CAAGGRGAFF. CDR3 in DNA: TGTGCCGCCGGGGGGCGAGGAGCTTTCTTT.

The chain uses TRBV9 and TRBJ2-7; the D call may be TRBD1 or TRBD2 (5 bases each). The CDR3 length is 15 residues. The V gene's germline CDR1 is SGDLS and CDR2 YYNGEE. V gave up 4 bases and J gave up 1 base, with 15 bases separating them. The CDR3 nucleotides are TGTGCCAGCAGCCTCGAGGGACGGGTATCCTACGAGCAGTACTTC. This codes for CASSLEGRVSYEQYF.

The chain uses TRBV29-1 and TRBJ2-5, with 10 bases aligning to TRBD2. Germline V gives CDR1 SQVTM, CDR2 ANQGSEA. CDR3 size: 17 residues. V trimming: 5 bases; J trimming: 6 bases; junction bases outside the gene matches: 18. The CDR3 protein is CSVSTSDRLAGRKTQYF. CDR3 DNA sequence: TGCAGCGTTTCAACCTCGGACAGACTAGCGGGTCGAAAGACCCAGTACTTC.

The chain combines TRBV28 with TRBJ1-1; 7 bases agree with TRBD1. Germline V gives CDR1 MDHEN, CDR2 SYDVKM. This CDR3 is built from 16 residues. Trimming at V came to 5 bases and at J to 0 bases, leaving 9 bases not matched to a gene. CDR3: CASSPTGAILNTEAFF. In DNA form, the CDR3 reads TGTGCCAGCAGTCCTACAGGGGCGATCTTGAACACTGAAGCTTTCTTT.

V is TRBV20-1 and J is TRBJ2-1; D ambiguous. Germline V gene data show CDR1 as DFQATT and CDR2 as SNEGSKA (reference sequence). The CDR3 spans 10 residues. The germline V and J ends were trimmed by 5 bases and 9 bases, with 8 bases remaining between them. CDR3 DNA: TGCAGTGCTCAGCAAATTGAGCAGTTCTTC. This codes for CSAQQIEQFF.

The V call is TRBV12-3 or TRBV12-4, the J call TRBJ2-4; perhaps TRBD2 as D (6 bases). V shed 1 base and J shed 13 bases, with 17 bases lying between them. There are 14 residues in the CDR3. The CDR3 DNA follows: TGTGCCAGCAGTTTAGACGGAGGGATGAGGGAGCAGTACTTC. It translates to CASSLDGGMREQYF.

This clonotype was recorded a few times. V is TRBV7-9 and J is TRBJ2-4; D remains ambiguous. V lost 1 base and J lost 15, with 13 bases in between. The CDR3 spans 12 residues. Germline V gene lookup returns CDR1 SEHNR and CDR2 FQNEAQ (reference sequence). For the CDR3, the DNA is TGTGCCAGCAGCTTAGACGGCGGAAGGGTGTACTTC. Its translation is CASSLDGGRVYF.

In the case of this clonotype: The germline gene is not matched at one end of the junction; a read error may be the cause. The rearrangement joins TRBV2 to TRBJ1-2, with D unresolved. This CDR3 is built from 15 residues. Germline-derived CDR1 and CDR2 are SNHLY and FYNNEI. CDR3 nucleotides: TGTGCCAACAGTGCGTGGTACCCCCTGAGGAATGGCTACACCTTC. This sequence encodes CANSAWYPLRNGYTF.

A few counts support this clonotype. The chain employs TRBV20-1 and TRBJ2-7; D may match TRBD1 or TRBD2 (5 bases each). From germline, CDR1 is DFQATT and CDR2 SNEGSKA (reference sequence). The CDR3 has 16 amino acids. The germline V and J ends were trimmed by 1 base and 2 bases, with 18 bases remaining between them. This CDR3 reads CSARGPTKGSAYEQYF. The CDR3 DNA follows: TGCAGTGCTAGAGGTCCAACAAAGGGGAGTGCCTACGAGCAGTACTTC.

This clonotype occurred a few times. The chain uses TRBV6-1 and TRBJ1-2; D not resolved. The CDR3 covers 12 residues. CDR1 MNHNS and CDR2 SASEGT come from the germline V gene. Trimming pared 6 bases from V and 8 bases from J, leaving 13 bases between. The CDR3 bases are TGTGCCAGCAGGCGCAGTACGGAGGGCTACACCTTC. Protein: CASRRSTEGYTF.

This clonotype was seen more than once but under ten times. The gene calls are TRBV29-1 and TRBJ1-1; D unclear. Trimming shortened V by 4 bases and J by 4 bases, and 10 bases separated the two germline ends. Germline-derived CDR1 and CDR2 are SQVTM and ANQGSEA. The CDR3 has 12 residues. The chain's CDR3 is CSVVGVGTEAFF. The CDR3 DNA reads as TGCAGCGTTGTTGGGGTCGGCACTGAAGCTTTCTTT.

This clonotype has just a few counts. This sequence joins TRBV27 and TRBJ2-5, with 7 bases matching TRBD2. CDR3 length: 14 amino acids. V trimming: 4 bases; J trimming: 5 bases; junction bases outside the gene matches: 7. Germline V gene sequence: CDR1 MNHEY, CDR2 SMNVEV (reference sequence). The CDR3 loop reads CASSSAGAWETQYF. CDR3 nucleotide sequence: TGTGCCAGCAGTTCTGCGGGAGCTTGGGAGACCCAGTACTTC.

The V call is TRBV20-1, the J call TRBJ2-7; D may be TRBD1 (5 bases). CDR3 size: 16 residues. V was trimmed by 0 bases and J by 1 base, leaving 16 bases between them. CDR1 and CDR2 from the germline V gene are DFQATT and SNEGSKA (reference sequence). DNA of the CDR3: TGCAGTGCTAGAGATGTTGGGGCGGAAGGGTCCTACGAGCAGTACTTC. Translation: CSARDVGAEGSYEQYF.

The CDR3 region is CASSSTGLNADTQYF. The CDR3 DNA reads TGTGCCAGCAGTTCTACAGGTTTGAACGCAGATACGCAGTATTTT. The V and J genes are TRBV6-5 and TRBJ2-3; D possibly corresponds to TRBD1 (5 bases). This CDR3 spans 15 amino acids. Trimming left V 4 bases short and J 4 bases short, with 15 bases between. Looked up from germline, CDR1 is MNHEY and CDR2 is SVGAGI.

About this clonotype: One end of the junction does not line up with germline, which may come from a read error. CDR3 region: CASSLYDSEISYSEQFF. CDR3 nucleotides: TGTGCCAGCAGCTTATACGACAGCGAGATCTCCTACAGTGAGCAGTTCTTC. The chain uses TRBV11-1 and TRBJ2-1; a possible D gene is TRBD1 (5 bases). The germline V gene encodes CDR1 SGHAT and CDR2 FQDESV (reference sequence). There are 17 residues in the CDR3.

This clonotype showed up just a few times. The V gene is TRBV20-1, the J gene TRBJ2-1, with a weak D call TRBD2 (6 bases). V shed 1 base and J shed 4 bases, with 20 bases lying between them. CDR3 length equals 17 residues. Germline values: CDR1 DFQATT, CDR2 SNEGSKA (reference sequence). The CDR3 is CSARVTRDSNPYNEQFF. CDR3 nucleotides: TGCAGTGCTAGAGTCACACGGGACTCCAACCCTTACAATGAGCAGTTCTTC.

This clonotype has at least ten counts. The chain couples TRBV12-3 or TRBV12-4 to TRBJ1-4; the D gene is possibly TRBD1 (6 bases). The V end was cut by 9 bases, the J end by 7 bases, with 18 bases between. This CDR3 has 14 residues. The CDR3 DNA sequence: TGTGCCAGTGGCCGTCAGGGGTTAGGTGAAAAACTGTTTTTT. Encoded protein: CASGRQGLGEKLFF.

Concerning this clonotype: This may stem from a read error, because a much larger clone lies one nucleotide away. This chain uses TRBV7-6 with TRBJ2-7; D is uncertain. The germline gives CDR1 SGHVS, CDR2 FNYEAQ. The CDR3 is 14 amino acids. V lost 5 bases to trimming and J lost 3 bases, with 14 bases between them. CDR3 nucleotide sequence: TGTGCCAGCAGCGTAGGTTCGGAGTACTACGAGCAGTACTTC. Its translation is CASSVGSEYYEQYF.

This clonotype was detected a few times. This CDR3 is CASSQLAGGRSTGELFF. CDR3 nucleotide sequence: TGTGCCAGCAGCCAACTAGCGGGGGGGCGTAGCACCGGGGAGCTGTTTTTT. The chain joins TRBV3-1 to TRBJ2-2; 12 bases line up with TRBD2. The V and J ends lost 2 bases and 4 bases, in that order; junction bases with no gene match: 5. CDR1 and CDR2 from the germline V gene are LGHDT and YNNKEL (reference sequence). The CDR3 runs 17 residues.

This clonotype was counted ten times or more. The genes are TRBV20-1 and TRBJ2-7; D possibly matches TRBD1 or TRBD2 (5 bases each). The length of the CDR3 is 13 residues. The ends were cut back, 2 bases at V and 0 bases at J, with 8 bases in the middle. Germline CDR1 reads DFQATT; CDR2 reads SNEGSKA (reference sequence). The CDR3 region is CSARRGSSYEQYF. The DNA of the CDR3 is TGCAGTGCTAGACGGGGCTCCTCCTACGAGCAGTACTTC.

Comments on this clonotype: The junction departs from the called germline gene at one end, perhaps through a read error. The chain carries TRBV7-2 and TRBJ1-1; tentative D call: TRBD1 (5 bases). The germline CDR1 and CDR2 sequences are SGHTA and FQGNSA. The CDR3 is 16 amino acids. The CDR3 spells CASSLLSFAGNAEAFF. The CDR3, as DNA: TGTGCCAGCAGCTTATTAAGTTTTGCAGGGAACGCTGAAGCTTTCTTT.